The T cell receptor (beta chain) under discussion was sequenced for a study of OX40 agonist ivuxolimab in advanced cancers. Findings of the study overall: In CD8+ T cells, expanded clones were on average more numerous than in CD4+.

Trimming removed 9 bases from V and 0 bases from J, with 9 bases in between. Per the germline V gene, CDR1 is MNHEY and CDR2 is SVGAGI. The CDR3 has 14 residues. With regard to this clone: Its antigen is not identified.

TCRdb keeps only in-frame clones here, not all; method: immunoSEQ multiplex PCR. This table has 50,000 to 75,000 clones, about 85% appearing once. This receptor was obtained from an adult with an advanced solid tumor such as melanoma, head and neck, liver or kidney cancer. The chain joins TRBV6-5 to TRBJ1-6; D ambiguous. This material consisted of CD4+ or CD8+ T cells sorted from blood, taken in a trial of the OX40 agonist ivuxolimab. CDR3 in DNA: TGTGCCAGTCGAGAGAGCTCCTATAATTCACCCCTCCACTTT. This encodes CASRESSYNSPLHF.